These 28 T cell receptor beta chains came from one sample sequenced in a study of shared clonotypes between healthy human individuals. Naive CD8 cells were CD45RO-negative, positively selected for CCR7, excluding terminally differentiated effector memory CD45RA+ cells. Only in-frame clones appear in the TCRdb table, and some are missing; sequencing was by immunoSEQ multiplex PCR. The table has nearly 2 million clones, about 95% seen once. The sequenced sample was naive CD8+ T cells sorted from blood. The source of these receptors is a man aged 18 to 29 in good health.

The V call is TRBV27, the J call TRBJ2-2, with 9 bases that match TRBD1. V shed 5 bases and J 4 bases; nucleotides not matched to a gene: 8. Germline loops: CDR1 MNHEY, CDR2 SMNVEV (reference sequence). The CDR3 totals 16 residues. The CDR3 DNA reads TGTGCCAGCAGTACCCACAGGGGGCGCAGCACCGGGGAGCTGTTTTTT. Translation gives CASSTHRGRSTGELFF.

In DNA, the CDR3 is TGTGCCAGCAGCCCTCTACGGACAGGGCCTTTGAATTCACCCCTCCACTTT. Protein sequence: CASSPLRTGPLNSPLHF. The chain combines TRBV11-2 with TRBJ1-6; 8 bases are a match to TRBD1. V gave up 5 bases and J gave up 7 bases; unmatched junction bases: 13. CDR3 length: 17 residues. CDR1 and CDR2 (germline): SGHAT, FQNNGV.

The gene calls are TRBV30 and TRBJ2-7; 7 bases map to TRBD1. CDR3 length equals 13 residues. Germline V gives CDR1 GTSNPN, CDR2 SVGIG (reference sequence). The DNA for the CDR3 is TGTGTGATTGGGACAGAGTTCACCTACGAGCAGTACTTC. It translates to CVIGTEFTYEQYF. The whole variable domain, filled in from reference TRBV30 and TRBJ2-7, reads SQTIHQWPATLVQPVGSPLSLECTVEGTSNPNLYWYRQAAGRGLQLLFYSVGIGQISSEVPQNLSASRPQDRQFILSSKKLLLSDSGFYLCVIGTEFTYEQYFGPGTRLTVT.

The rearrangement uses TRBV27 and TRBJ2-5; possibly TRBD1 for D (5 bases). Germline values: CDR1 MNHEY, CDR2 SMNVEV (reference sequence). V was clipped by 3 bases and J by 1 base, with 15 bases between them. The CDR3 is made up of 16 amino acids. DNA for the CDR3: TGTGCCAGCAGTTTCGCAGCTGGGGCAGTCCAAGAGACCCAGTACTTC. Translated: CASSFAAGAVQETQYF.

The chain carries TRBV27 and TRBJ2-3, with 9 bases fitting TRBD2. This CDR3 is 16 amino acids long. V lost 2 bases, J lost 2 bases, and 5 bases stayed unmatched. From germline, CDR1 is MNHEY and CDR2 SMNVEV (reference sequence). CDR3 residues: CASSLRAGGYTDTQYF. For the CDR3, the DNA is TGTGCCAGCAGTTTACGGGCGGGGGGGTACACAGATACGCAGTATTTT.

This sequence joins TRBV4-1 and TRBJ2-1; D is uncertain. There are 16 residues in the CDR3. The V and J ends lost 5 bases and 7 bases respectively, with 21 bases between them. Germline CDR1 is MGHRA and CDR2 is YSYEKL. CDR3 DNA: TGCGCCAGCAGCTTCACCATCTCGTCCCCCCGAAATGAGCAGTTCTTC. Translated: CASSFTISSPRNEQFF.

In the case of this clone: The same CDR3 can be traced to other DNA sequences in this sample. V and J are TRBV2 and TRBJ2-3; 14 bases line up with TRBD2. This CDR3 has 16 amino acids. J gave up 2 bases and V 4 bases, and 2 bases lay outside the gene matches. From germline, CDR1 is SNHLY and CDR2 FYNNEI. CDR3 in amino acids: CASSGTSGRFTDTQYF. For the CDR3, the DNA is TGTGCCAGCAGTGGGACTAGCGGGAGGTTCACAGATACGCAGTATTTT.

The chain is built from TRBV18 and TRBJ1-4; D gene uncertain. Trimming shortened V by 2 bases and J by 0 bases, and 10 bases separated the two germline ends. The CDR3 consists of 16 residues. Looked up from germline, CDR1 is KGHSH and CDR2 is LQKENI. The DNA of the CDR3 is TGTGCCAGCTCACCAGCCGACGGGGCAACTAATGAAAAACTGTTTTTT. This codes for CASSPADGATNEKLFF.

CDR3 protein: CASSDPLLSNEQFF. For the CDR3, the DNA is TGCGCCAGCAGTGACCCTTTACTCAGCAATGAGCAGTTCTTC. The V and J genes are TRBV10-1 and TRBJ2-1, with no clear D. The ends were cut back, 3 bases at V and 6 bases at J, with 12 bases in the middle. Looked up from germline, CDR1 is WNHNN and CDR2 is SYGVQD (reference sequence). This CDR3 comprises 14 residues.

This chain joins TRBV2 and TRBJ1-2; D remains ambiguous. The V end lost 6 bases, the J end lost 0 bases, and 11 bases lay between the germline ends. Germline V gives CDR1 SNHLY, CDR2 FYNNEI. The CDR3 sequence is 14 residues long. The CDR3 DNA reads TGTGCCAGCAGCGACTCTGGGACTAACTATGGCTACACCTTC. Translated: CASSDSGTNYGYTF.

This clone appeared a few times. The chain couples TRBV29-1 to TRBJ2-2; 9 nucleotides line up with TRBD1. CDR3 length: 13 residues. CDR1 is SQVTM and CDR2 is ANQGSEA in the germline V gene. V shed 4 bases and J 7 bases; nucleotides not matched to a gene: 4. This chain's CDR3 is CSVGTGEHGELFF. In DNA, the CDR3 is TGCAGCGTTGGGACAGGGGAACACGGGGAGCTGTTTTTT.

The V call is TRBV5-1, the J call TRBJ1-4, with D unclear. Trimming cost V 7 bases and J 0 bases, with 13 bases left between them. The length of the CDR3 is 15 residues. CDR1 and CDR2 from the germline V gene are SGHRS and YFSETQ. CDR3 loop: CASSDPLATNEKLFF. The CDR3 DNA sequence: TGCGCCAGCTCCGATCCCTTAGCAACTAATGAAAAACTGTTTTTT.

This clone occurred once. The CDR3 DNA reads as TGTGCCATCAGTGAGTCAAGACTGGACTACGAGCAGTACTTC. It translates to CAISESRLDYEQYF. V gene TRBV10-3 combines with J gene TRBJ2-7, with D hard to call. V was clipped by 0 bases and J by 3 bases, with 9 bases between them. The CDR3 has 14 residues. Looked up from germline, CDR1 is ENHRY and CDR2 is SYGVKD.

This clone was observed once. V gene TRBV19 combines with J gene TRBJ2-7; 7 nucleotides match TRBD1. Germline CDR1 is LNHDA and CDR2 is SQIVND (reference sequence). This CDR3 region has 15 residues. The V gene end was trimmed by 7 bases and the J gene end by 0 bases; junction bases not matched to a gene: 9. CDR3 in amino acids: CASKPTGQSSYEQYF. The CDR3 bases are TGTGCCAGTAAACCCACGGGACAGAGCTCCTACGAGCAGTACTTC.

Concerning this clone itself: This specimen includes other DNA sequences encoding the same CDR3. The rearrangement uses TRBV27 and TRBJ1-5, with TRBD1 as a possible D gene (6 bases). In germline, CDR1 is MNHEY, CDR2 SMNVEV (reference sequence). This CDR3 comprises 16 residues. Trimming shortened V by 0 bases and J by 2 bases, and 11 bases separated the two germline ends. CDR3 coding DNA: TGTGCCAGCAGTTTATCGGCGGGGGCAGGCAATCAGCCCCAGCATTTT. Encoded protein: CASSLSAGAGNQPQHF.

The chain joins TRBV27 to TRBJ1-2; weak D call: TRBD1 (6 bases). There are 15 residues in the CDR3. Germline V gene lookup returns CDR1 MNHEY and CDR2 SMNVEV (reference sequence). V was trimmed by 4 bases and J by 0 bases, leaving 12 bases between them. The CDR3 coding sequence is TGTGCCAGCAGTTCTAAGACAGGTACTAACTATGGCTACACCTTC. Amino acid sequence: CASSSKTGTNYGYTF.

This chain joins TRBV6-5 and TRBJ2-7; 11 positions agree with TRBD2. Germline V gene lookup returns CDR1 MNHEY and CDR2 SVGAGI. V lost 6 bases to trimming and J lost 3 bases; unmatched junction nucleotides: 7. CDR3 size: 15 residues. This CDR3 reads CASSLTSGSLYEQYF. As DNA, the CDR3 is TGTGCCAGCAGCCTAACTAGCGGGAGTCTCTACGAGCAGTACTTC.

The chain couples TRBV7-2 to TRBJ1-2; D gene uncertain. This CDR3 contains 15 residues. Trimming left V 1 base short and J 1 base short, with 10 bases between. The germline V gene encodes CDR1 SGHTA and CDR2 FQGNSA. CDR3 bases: TGTGCCAGCAGCTTAGGTGCCAGCATTAACTATGGCTACACCTTC. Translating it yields CASSLGASINYGYTF.

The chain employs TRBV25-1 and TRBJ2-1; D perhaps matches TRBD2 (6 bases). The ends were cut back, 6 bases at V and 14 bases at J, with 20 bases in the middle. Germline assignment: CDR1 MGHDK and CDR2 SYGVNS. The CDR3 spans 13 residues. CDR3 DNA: TGTGCCAGCAGCCCGCCCGCGGGGCAGAAGGAGTTCTTC. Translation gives CASSPPAGQKEFF.

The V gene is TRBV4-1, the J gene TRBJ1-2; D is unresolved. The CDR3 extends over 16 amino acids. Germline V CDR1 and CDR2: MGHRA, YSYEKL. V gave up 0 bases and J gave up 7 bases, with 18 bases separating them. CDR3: CASSQDRGFRASGYTF. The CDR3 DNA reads TGCGCCAGCAGCCAAGATCGGGGTTTTCGGGCGAGTGGCTACACCTTC.

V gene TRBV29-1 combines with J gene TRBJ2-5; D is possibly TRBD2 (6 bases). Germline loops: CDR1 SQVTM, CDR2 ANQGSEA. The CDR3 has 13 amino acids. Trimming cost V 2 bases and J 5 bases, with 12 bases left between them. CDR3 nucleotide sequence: TGCAGCGTTGAACCCGGGAGCGGGGAGACCCAGTACTTC. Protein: CSVEPGSGETQYF.

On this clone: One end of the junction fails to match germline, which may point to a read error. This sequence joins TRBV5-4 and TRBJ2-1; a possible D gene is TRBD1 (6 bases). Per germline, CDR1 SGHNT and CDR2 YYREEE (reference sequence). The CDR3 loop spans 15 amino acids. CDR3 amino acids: CASSLVQGSHNEQFF. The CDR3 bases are TGTGCCAGCAGCTTGGTACAGGGCTCCCACAATGAGCAGTTCTTC.

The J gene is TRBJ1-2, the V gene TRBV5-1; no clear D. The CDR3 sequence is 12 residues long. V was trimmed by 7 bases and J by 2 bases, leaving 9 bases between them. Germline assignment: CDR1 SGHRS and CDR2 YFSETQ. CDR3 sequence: CASASLNYGYTF. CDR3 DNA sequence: TGCGCCAGCGCTAGTTTGAACTATGGCTACACCTTC.

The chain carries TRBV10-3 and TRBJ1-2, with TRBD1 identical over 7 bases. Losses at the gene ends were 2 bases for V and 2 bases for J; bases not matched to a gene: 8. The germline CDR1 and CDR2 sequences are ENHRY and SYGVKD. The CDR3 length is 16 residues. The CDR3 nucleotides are TGTGCCATCAGTGAGGCCGGACAGGATTCCAACTATGGCTACACCTTC. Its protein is CAISEAGQDSNYGYTF.

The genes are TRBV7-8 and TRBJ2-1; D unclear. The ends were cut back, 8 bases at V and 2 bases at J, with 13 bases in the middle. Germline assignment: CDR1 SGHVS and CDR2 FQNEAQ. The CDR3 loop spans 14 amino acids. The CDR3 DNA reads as TGTGCCAGCCGCGGTGGAGTAACCTACAATGAGCAGTTCTTC. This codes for CASRGGVTYNEQFF.

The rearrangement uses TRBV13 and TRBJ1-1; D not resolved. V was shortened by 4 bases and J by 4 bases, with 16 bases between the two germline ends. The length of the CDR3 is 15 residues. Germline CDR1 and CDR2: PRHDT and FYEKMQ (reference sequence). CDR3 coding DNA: TGTGCCAGCAGCTCGACGGGCGATACGGGCACTGAAGCTTTCTTT. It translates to CASSSTGDTGTEAFF.

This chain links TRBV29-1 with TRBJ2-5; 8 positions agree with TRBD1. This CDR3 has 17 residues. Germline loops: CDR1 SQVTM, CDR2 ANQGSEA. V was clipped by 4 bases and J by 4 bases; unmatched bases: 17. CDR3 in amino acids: CSVVSWAGGSVRETQYF. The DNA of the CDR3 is TGCAGCGTTGTATCCTGGGCAGGGGGCTCCGTGCGAGAGACCCAGTACTTC.

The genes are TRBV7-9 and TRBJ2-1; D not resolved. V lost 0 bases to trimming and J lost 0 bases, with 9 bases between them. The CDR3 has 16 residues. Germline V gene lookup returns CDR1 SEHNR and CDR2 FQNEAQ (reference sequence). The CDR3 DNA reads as TGTGCCAGCAGCTTAGCGGTCAGTTACTCCTACAATGAGCAGTTCTTC. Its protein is CASSLAVSYSYNEQFF.